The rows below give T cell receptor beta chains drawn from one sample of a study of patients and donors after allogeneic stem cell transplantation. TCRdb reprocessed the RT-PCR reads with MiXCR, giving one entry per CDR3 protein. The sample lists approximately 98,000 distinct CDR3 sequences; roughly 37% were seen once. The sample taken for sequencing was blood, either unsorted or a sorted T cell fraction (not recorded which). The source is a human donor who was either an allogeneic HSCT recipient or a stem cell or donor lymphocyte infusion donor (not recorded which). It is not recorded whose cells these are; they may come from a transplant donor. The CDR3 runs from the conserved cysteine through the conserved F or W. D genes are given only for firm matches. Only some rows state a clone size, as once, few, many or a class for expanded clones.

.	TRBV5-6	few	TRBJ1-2	TGTGCCAGCAGCTTAACTCCCACAGTGCCCTCAGGTGGCTACACCTTC	CASSLTPTVPSGGYTF
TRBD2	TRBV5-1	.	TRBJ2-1	TGCGCCAGCAGCTTAGATCCTAGCGGGAATCCTAGGAATGAGCAGTTCTTC	CASSLDPSGNPRNEQFF
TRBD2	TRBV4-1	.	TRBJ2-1	TGCGCCAGCAGCCCCTTCGGGACTAGCTACTACAATGAGCAGTTCTTC	CASSPFGTSYYNEQFF
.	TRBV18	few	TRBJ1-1	TGTGCCAGCTCACCACGTCCCGACACTGAAGCTTTCTTT	CASSPRPDTEAFF
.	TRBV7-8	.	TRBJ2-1	TGTGCCAGCAGCTTAGGCAGTCCAAGGGCTTACAATGAGCAGTTCTTC	CASSLGSPRAYNEQFF
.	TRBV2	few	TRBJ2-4	TGTGCCAGCAGTGAGCGGGGAGCCAAAAACATTCAGTACTTC	CASSERGAKNIQYF
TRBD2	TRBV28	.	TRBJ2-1	TGTGCCAGCAGAGGACTAGCGCTCAATGAGCAGTTCTTC	CASRGLALNEQFF
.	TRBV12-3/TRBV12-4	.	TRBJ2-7	TGTGCCAGCAGTTTCGGATTCAACGCCTACGAGCAGTACTTC	CASSFGFNAYEQYF
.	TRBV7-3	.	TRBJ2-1	TGTGCCAGAAGCTTAAAGCGGAGAGGGGGAGGAGAGCAGTTCTTC	CARSLKRRGGGEQFF
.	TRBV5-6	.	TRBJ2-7	TGTGCCAGCAGCGAAGGGACAATCTACGAGCAGTACTTC	CASSEGTIYEQYF
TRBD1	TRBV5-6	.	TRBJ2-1	TGTGCCAGCAGCTTCTTGCCCGGGACAGGGGGCGATGAGCAGTTCTTC	CASSFLPGTGGDEQFF
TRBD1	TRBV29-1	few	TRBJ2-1	TGCAGCGTAAACAGGGGTTACAATGAGCAGTTCTTC	CSVNRGYNEQFF
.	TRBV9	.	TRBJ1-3	TGTGCCAGCAGCCCTTGGGGTTCTGGAAACACCATATATTTT	CASSPWGSGNTIYF
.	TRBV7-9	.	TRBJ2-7	TGTGCCAGCCTTACGCCCAGCCCATCCTACGAGCAGTACTTC	CASLTPSPSYEQYF
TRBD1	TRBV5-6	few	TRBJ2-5	TGTGCCAGCAGCTTGTTGGGACAGGTCACAGAGACCCAGTACTTC	CASSLLGQVTETQYF
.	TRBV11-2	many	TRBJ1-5	TGTGCCAGCAGCTTAGATCGAAATCAGCCCCAGCATTTT	CASSLDRNQPQHF
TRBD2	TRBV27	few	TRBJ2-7	TGTGCCAGCAGTCTCCTAGCGGGGACCTACGAGCAGTACTTC	CASSLLAGTYEQYF
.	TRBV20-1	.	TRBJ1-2	TGCAGTGCCCGCCAGGCCCTATCAAGCCGCTATGGCTACACCTTC	CSARQALSSRYGYTF
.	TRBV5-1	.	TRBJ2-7	TGCGCCAGCAGCCAAAGGACAGCCTACGAGCAGTACTTC	CASSQRTAYEQYF
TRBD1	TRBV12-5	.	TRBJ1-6	TGTGCTAGTATGACAGGGAGCTATAATTCACCCCTCCACTTT	CASMTGSYNSPLHF
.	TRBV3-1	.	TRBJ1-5	TGTGCCAGCAGCCAATGGGCCAGCAATCAGCCCCAGCATTTT	CASSQWASNQPQHF
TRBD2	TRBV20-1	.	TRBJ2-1	TGCAGTGCTAGTATAGCGGGAGGGAGCTACAATGAGCAGTTCTTC	CSASIAGGSYNEQFF
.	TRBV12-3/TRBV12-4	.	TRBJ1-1	TGTGCCAGCAGTCCCCCGGACAGCGAAGCTTTCTTT	CASSPPDSEAFF